This T cell receptor beta chain comes out of a study of molecular identifiers for immune sequencing clone quantification. Points from the study as a whole: Jurkat TCR RNA spiked in from one cell reportedly remained identifiable amid one million naive cells.

TCRdb reanalysed the PCR reads using MiXCR and keeps one entry per CDR3 protein. Of around 480,000 distinct CDR3 sequences listed, 25% are singletons. In this sample, this clonotype turned up a few times. The antigen is undetermined. V gave up 2 bases and J gave up 6 bases, with 8 bases separating them. The germline V gene encodes CDR1 MNHEY and CDR2 SVGEGT. This CDR3 is 12 amino acids long. The sample was naive CD8+ T cells from blood, with Jurkat cell RNA spiked in. The subset: FACS-sorted CD8+CD4-CCR7+CD45RA+ naive T cells. The J gene is TRBJ2-7, the V gene TRBV6-2 or TRBV6-3; D possibly corresponds to TRBD1 (5 bases). This receptor was taken from a human donor in good health. Some libraries in this study had Jurkat cell RNA spiked in. Here the CDR3 reads CASSYDSSEQYF. As DNA, the CDR3 is TGTGCCAGCAGTTACGACAGTTCCGAGCAGTACTTC.